The 2 T cell receptor beta chains given below trace back to one sample, sequenced in a study of PD-L1 blockade in urothelial cancer. TCRdb keeps only in-frame clones here, not all; method: immunoSEQ multiplex PCR. The top ten clones hold around a sixth of a sample with about 56,000 clones, over 75% of them seen once. Time point in this sample: pretreatment peripheral blood. Sequencing used PBMCs, obtained around atezolizumab (anti-PD-L1) treatment. These receptors were taken from a man aged 70-80 years with urothelial cancer.

This chain connects TRBV28 to TRBJ2-7, with D possibly TRBD2 on 5 matching bases. Trimming left V 6 bases short and J 2 bases short, with 17 bases between. Germline V gene sequence: CDR1 MDHEN, CDR2 SYDVKM. The CDR3 length is 15 residues. The DNA for the CDR3 is TGTGCCAGCAGCGTCAACGGTTTGGGAGCCTACGAGCAGTACTTC. The encoded protein is CASSVNGLGAYEQYF.

About this clone itself: Other DNA sequences in the same sample also yield this CDR3. The chain couples TRBV5-8 to TRBJ2-1, with TRBD2 identical over 11 bases. CDR1 and CDR2 from the germline V gene are SGHTS and YDEGEE. Trimming at V came to 6 bases and at J to 4 bases, leaving 3 bases not matched to a gene. This CDR3 region has 14 residues. CDR3: CASTLAGGYNEQFF. DNA of the CDR3: TGTGCCAGCACCTTAGCGGGGGGGTACAATGAGCAGTTCTTC.